The clone carrying this T cell receptor (beta chain) has just a few counts. Its antigen is still unknown. These data belong to a study of CD8+ T cells in alopecia areata. Study context: Oral tofacitinib (5 to 10 mg twice daily) was administered to treated patients.

Study observations and caveats: Scalp samples also yield sequences from resident alphabeta T cells of normal skin. Alopecia totalis/universalis scalp especially showed more expanded CD8+ clones than normal scalp.

RNA extraction was followed by reverse transcription into cDNA, which acted as the sequencing template. The protocol was immunoSEQ multiplex PCR, while the TCRdb copy is restricted to in-frame clones and leaves out a portion. The sample lists more than 110,000 clones; about 60% were seen once. In alopecia areata patients, both lesional scalp punch biopsies and peripheral blood were collected. Trimming took 4 bases from V and 2 from J, leaving 19 bases between them. This CDR3 is built from 17 residues. Germline V gives CDR1 KGHSH, CDR2 LQKENI. This TCR came from a human donor with alopecia areata. The chain couples TRBV18 to TRBJ2-3, with D possibly being TRBD1 or TRBD2 (5 bases each). Sequenced material: CD4+ T cells sorted from blood, taken at week 0. DNA of the CDR3: TGTGCCAGCTCACGCTTCTCTGGGGGATTCCTCACAGATACGCAGTATTTT. Protein sequence: CASSRFSGGFLTDTQYF.